Presented here are 21 T cell receptor beta chains from one specimen sequenced in a study of Graves' ophthalmopathy and Graves' hyperthyroidism. Amplifying from RNA transcripts, the study obtained TCR beta CDR3 regions. After a first-round RT-PCR with HTBI primers, a second-round multiplex PCR was run. TCRdb fed the multiplex PCR reads into MiXCR, producing one record per CDR3 protein. Of about 740,000 distinct CDR3 sequences listed, 35% to 50% were seen once; the top ten hold 44%. The material sequenced was peripheral blood. The receptors were sampled from an adult man with Graves' ophthalmopathy.

Regarding this clonotype: The junction departs from germline at one end; a sequencing error may be responsible. The rearrangement joins TRBV7-2 to TRBJ1-6, with TRBD1 matching 10 bases. The germline CDR1 and CDR2 sequences are SGHTA and FQGNSA. The CDR3 sequence is 16 residues long. The CDR3 reads CANSQDWGQGNSPLHF. Written as DNA, the CDR3 is TGCGCCAACAGCCAAGATTGGGGACAGGGGAATTCACCCCTCCACTTT.

As to this clonotype: A clone one base away is much larger, so this may be a read error. J is TRBJ1-3 and V is TRBV9; D unclear. This CDR3 comprises 13 residues. Germline loops: CDR1 SGDLS, CDR2 YYNGEE. Trimming took off 3 bases at V and 5 bases at J, with 9 bases between the two ends. The CDR3 nucleotides are TGTGCCAGCAGCGAAATGGGCAGAAACACCATATATTTT. Protein product: CASSEMGRNTIYF.

This clonotype was recorded at least ten times. The chain combines TRBV2 with TRBJ2-7; D remains ambiguous. Germline values: CDR1 SNHLY, CDR2 FYNNEI. The CDR3 is 12 residues long. V lost 2 bases, J lost 6 bases, and 8 bases lay in between. CDR3 coding DNA: TGTGCCAGCAGTGAACCGGACGGCGAGCAGTACTTC. Translating gives CASSEPDGEQYF. The whole variable domain, filled in from reference TRBV2 and TRBJ2-7, reads EPEVTQTPSHQVTQMGQEVILRCVPISNHLYFYWYRQILGQKVEFLVSFYNNEISEKSEIFDDQFSVERPDGSNFTLKIRSTKLEDSAMYFCASSEPDGEQYFGPGTRLTVT.

This clonotype occurred a few times. This chain connects TRBV2 to TRBJ2-7, with 7 bases lining up with TRBD1. V was clipped by 8 bases and J by 7 bases; unmatched bases: 14. Germline CDR1 and CDR2: SNHLY and FYNNEI. The CDR3 runs to 14 residues. CDR3 in amino acids: CASSPAKGQAEQYF. CDR3 sequence (DNA): TGTGCCAGCTCACCGGCCAAAGGACAGGCTGAGCAGTACTTC.

This clonotype was detected once. The germline gene is not matched at one end of the junction; a read error may be the cause. This chain links TRBV10-2 with TRBJ2-7, with TRBD2 matching over 8 bases. The CDR3 sequence is 16 residues long. The germline V gene has CDR1 WSHSY and CDR2 SAAADI. The CDR3 loop is CVSSVGGGLDSYEQYF. The CDR3 DNA reads TGTGTCAGCAGCGTAGGTGGGGGACTAGACTCCTACGAGCAGTACTTC.

A word on this clonotype: With a much larger clone just one base away, this may be a read error. CDR3 sequence reads: CASRVSGSYGHTF. CDR3 DNA sequence: TGTGCCAGCAGGGTCTCAGGGTCATATGGCCACACCTTC. This chain connects TRBV12-3 or TRBV12-4 to TRBJ1-2; TRBD1 is a possible D gene (5 bases). The CDR3 covers 13 residues.

This clonotype was seen more than once but under ten times. The chain links TRBV29-1 to TRBJ2-2; weak D call: TRBD1 (6 bases). CDR3 length: 13 residues. Trimming removed 5 bases from V and 3 bases from J, with 10 bases in between. Germline V lookup: CDR1 SQVTM, CDR2 ANQGSEA. Here the CDR3 reads CSVPYRDTGELFF. The CDR3 DNA sequence: TGCAGCGTTCCCTACAGGGACACCGGGGAGCTGTTTTTT.

A word on this clonotype: One end of the junction is discordant with germline, which a read error may explain. This chain connects TRBV19 to TRBJ1-5, with D maybe TRBD1 (6 bases). This CDR3 contains 12 residues. CDR1 LNHDA and CDR2 SQIVND come from the germline V gene (reference sequence). The CDR3 sequence: CVSSGVRQPQHF. DNA for the CDR3: TGTGTCAGTTCAGGGGTACGTCAGCCCCAGCATTTT.

This clonotype has ten or more counts. The rearrangement uses TRBV24-1 and TRBJ1-2, with a possible D match to TRBD1 (5 bases). The germline gives CDR1 KGHDR, CDR2 SFDVKD. The CDR3 covers 13 residues. Trimming stripped 1 base from V and 8 bases from J, with 10 bases between. The CDR3 nucleotides are TGTGCCACCAGTGATTTTGAAGGGGACGGCTACACCTTC. Protein product: CATSDFEGDGYTF.

V gene TRBV29-1 combines with J gene TRBJ2-7, with 8 bases identical to TRBD1. Per germline, CDR1 SQVTM and CDR2 ANQGSEA. Germline trimming cut 5 bases from V and 1 base from J; bases unmatched to any gene: 10. The CDR3 contains 15 residues. This CDR3 is CSVPGSGQDSYEQYF. Written as DNA, the CDR3 is TGCAGCGTTCCGGGTTCGGGACAGGATTCCTACGAGCAGTACTTC.

This chain uses TRBV24-1 with TRBJ1-5; TRBD1 might be the D (6 bases). The CDR3 has 17 residues. Germline values: CDR1 KGHDR, CDR2 SFDVKD. Trimming stripped 4 bases from V and 4 bases from J, with 19 bases between. The CDR3 DNA sequence: TGTGCCACCAGTGACCCAGGGTCAGGGGCGGATAATCAGCCCCAGCATTTT. Translating gives CATSDPGSGADNQPQHF.

The J gene is TRBJ1-2, the V gene TRBV5-8; TRBD1 matches at 7 bases. Germline V gene lookup returns CDR1 SGHTS and CDR2 YDEGEE. This CDR3 spans 15 amino acids. V shed 0 bases and J 3 bases; nucleotides not matched to a gene: 5. The CDR3 reads CASSLVFQGDYGYTF. In DNA form, the CDR3 reads TGTGCCAGCAGCTTGGTTTTCCAGGGGGACTATGGCTACACCTTC.

The table lists this clonotype with a few counts. The chain uses TRBV7-3 and TRBJ2-7; TRBD1 aligns across 7 bases. CDR1 is SGHTA and CDR2 is FQGTGA in the germline V gene. The CDR3 length is 14 residues. V lost 5 bases, J lost 3 bases, and 7 bases stayed unmatched. CDR3 sequence reads: CASSETGRGYEQYF. The CDR3 nucleotides are TGTGCCAGCAGCGAGACAGGGAGAGGCTACGAGCAGTACTTC.

This clonotype was detected only a few times. The J gene is TRBJ1-6, the V gene TRBV6-5; D uncertain. The CDR3 is 14 amino acids. CDR1 and CDR2 (germline): MNHEY, SVGAGI. Deletions cut 3 bases from V and 10 bases from J, with 13 bases between. The CDR3 reads CASSYGGSRSPLHF. The CDR3 region has the DNA TGTGCCAGCAGTTATGGAGGTTCGCGGTCACCCCTCCACTTT.

A remark on this clonotype: A junction end diverges from the germline sequence, so it may reflect a read error. This chain's CDR3 is CASSTPLEGSSYNSPLHF. As DNA, the CDR3 is TGCGCCAGCAGTACTCCTCTGGAAGGGAGCTCCTATAATTCACCCCTCCACTTT. The genes are TRBV25-1 and TRBJ1-6; D gene ambiguous. In germline, CDR1 is MGHDK, CDR2 SYGVNS. This CDR3 region has 18 residues.

The V gene is TRBV29-1, the J gene TRBJ1-2; D is perhaps TRBD1 (5 bases). Germline-derived CDR1 and CDR2 are SQVTM and ANQGSEA. The CDR3 consists of 12 residues. V shed 8 bases and J shed 6 bases, with 16 bases lying between them. This chain's CDR3 is CSFLAGPDGYTF. The CDR3 coding sequence is TGCAGCTTCCTTGCAGGGCCGGATGGCTACACCTTC. Supplemented by reference TRBV29-1 and TRBJ1-2, the full variable domain reads SAVISQKPSRDICQRGTSLTIQCQVDSQVTMMFWYRQQPGQSLTLIATANQGSEATYESGFVIDKFPISRPNLTFSTLTVSNMSPEDSSIYLCSFLAGPDGYTFGSGTRLTVV.

The chain links TRBV7-2 to TRBJ2-5, with D perhaps matching TRBD1 (6 bases). V dropped 7 bases and J dropped 4 bases, with 13 bases sitting between them. Germline V gives CDR1 SGHTA, CDR2 FQGNSA. The CDR3 totals 13 residues. In nucleotides, the CDR3 is TGTGCCAGCACTGGGATACAGGGAGAGACCCAGTACTTC. Translated: CASTGIQGETQYF. Complete variable domain (other parts from reference TRBV7-2 and TRBJ2-5): GAGVSQSPSNKVTEKGKDVELRCDPISGHTALYWYRQSLGQGLEFLIYFQGNSAPDKSGLPSDRFSAERTGGSVSTLTIQRTQQEDSAVYLCASTGIQGETQYFGPGTRLLVL.

This clonotype occurred a few times. The chain employs TRBV2 and TRBJ1-1; D gene unclear. This CDR3 has 15 residues. Germline values: CDR1 SNHLY, CDR2 FYNNEI. The V end lost 5 bases, the J end lost 1 base, and 14 bases lay between the germline ends. Here the CDR3 DNA reads TGTGCCAGCAGTTACGGCGGCGCCAGGAACACTGAAGCTTTCTTT. As protein: CASSYGGARNTEAFF.

V and J are TRBV20-1 and TRBJ1-5; a weak D match, TRBD1 (5 bases). Germline assignment: CDR1 DFQATT and CDR2 SNEGSKA (reference sequence). The CDR3 spans 14 residues. The V and J ends lost 2 bases and 4 bases respectively, with 12 bases between them. DNA for the CDR3: TGCAGTGCTAGACCCCCGGGACGAAATCAGCCCCAGCATTTT. Translated: CSARPPGRNQPQHF.

This clonotype showed up just a few times. The V and J genes are TRBV7-9 and TRBJ1-2; D might be TRBD1 (6 bases). Trimming took 2 bases from V and 3 from J, leaving 13 bases between them. The CDR3 sequence is 15 residues long. Germline V gene data show CDR1 as SEHNR and CDR2 as FQNEAQ (reference sequence). This CDR3 is CASSLYEGEDYGYTF. The CDR3, as DNA: TGTGCCAGCAGCTTATACGAGGGGGAGGACTATGGCTACACCTTC. The full variable domain, with the rest looked up from reference TRBV7-9 and TRBJ1-2, is DTGVSQNPRHKITKRGQNVTFRCDPISEHNRLYWYRQTLGQGPEFLTYFQNEAQLEKSRLLSDRFSAERPKGSFSTLEIQRTEQGDSAMYLCASSLYEGEDYGYTFGSGTRLTVV.

J is TRBJ1-4 and V is TRBV6-5; D is uncertain. This CDR3 region has 11 residues. V was cut by 5 bases and J by 8 bases, with 6 bases left in between. Germline loops: CDR1 MNHEY, CDR2 SVGAGI. The CDR3 reads CASSMGEKLFF. The CDR3 DNA sequence: TGTGCCAGCAGTATGGGGGAAAAACTGTTTTTT.